Listed here are 30 T cell receptor beta chains from one sample, sequenced in a study of CD8+CD57+ T cells in acquired aplastic anemia. By flow cytometry, patients selected for sequencing had shown an expansion of CD8+CD57+ cells. Genomic DNA was employed as the template in profiling TCR beta VDJ and CDR3. Each CDR3 protein is one row after TCRdb ran MiXCR on the reads. Here the sample spans about half a million distinct CDR3 sequences, approximately 33% being singletons. What was sequenced was sorted CD4+, CD8+, or CD8+CD57+ T cells (not recorded which) from PBMCs. These receptors came from a human donor with aplastic anemia.

V gene TRBV7-2 combines with J gene TRBJ1-2; 8 nucleotides agree with TRBD1. The ends lost 8 bases at V and 8 bases at J; junction bases unmatched: 16. CDR1 is SGHTA and CDR2 is FQGNSA in the germline V gene. The CDR3 is 15 amino acids. For the CDR3, the DNA is TGTGCCAGCGGCCCATCCGACAGGGGTTTATGGGGCTACACCTTC. Translation gives CASGPSDRGLWGYTF.

This clonotype has ten or more counts. The V gene is TRBV10-3, the J gene TRBJ1-1, with D unresolved. V was clipped by 2 bases and J by 8 bases, with 18 bases between them. From germline, CDR1 is ENHRY and CDR2 SYGVKD. The CDR3 runs to 15 residues. The CDR3 DNA sequence: TGTGCCATCAGTGAGCCGGGCGAGGTTGTCGCGGAAGCTTTCTTT. Translation gives CAISEPGEVVAEAFF.

This clonotype was seen repeatedly, ten times or more. J is TRBJ2-1 and V is TRBV10-3; D is possibly TRBD1 (6 bases). CDR3 size: 12 residues. Germline CDR1 and CDR2: ENHRY and SYGVKD. The V end lost 4 bases, the J end lost 8 bases, and 9 bases lay between the germline ends. CDR3 region: CAISVGADEQFF. The CDR3 nucleotides are TGTGCCATCAGTGTGGGGGCCGATGAGCAGTTCTTC.

The chain links TRBV24-1 to TRBJ2-1; D call uncertain. Germline assignment: CDR1 KGHDR and CDR2 SFDVKD. The CDR3 is made up of 14 amino acids. V was trimmed by 6 bases and J by 0 bases, leaving 8 bases between them. CDR3 loop: CATSKGSSYNEQFF. CDR3 nucleotide sequence: TGTGCCACCAGTAAGGGTAGCTCCTACAATGAGCAGTTCTTC.

This clonotype appeared many times. V usage is TRBV20-1 and J usage is TRBJ2-5; D is unclear. Between the trimmed V and J ends, which lost 1 base and 5 bases, there was a span of 5 bases. CDR1 and CDR2 from the germline V gene are DFQATT and SNEGSKA (reference sequence). The CDR3 consists of 11 residues. The CDR3 spells CSARVAETQYF. The CDR3 nucleotides read TGCAGTGCTAGAGTTGCGGAGACCCAGTACTTC.

Regarding this clonotype: Being one base from a much bigger clone, this may be a read error. This chain uses TRBV7-9 with TRBJ1-2; no clear D. The length of the CDR3 is 11 residues. Per the germline V gene, CDR1 is SEHNR and CDR2 is FQNEAQ (reference sequence). The CDR3 nucleotides read TGTGCCAGCGGCTTAGAGGGTAGGAACACCTTC. Amino acid sequence: CASGLEGRNTF.

This clonotype was detected ten times or more. This chain joins TRBV24-1 and TRBJ2-7; 9 bases align to TRBD1. The ends lost 4 bases at V and 3 bases at J; junction bases unmatched: 9. This CDR3 comprises 16 residues. Germline V gene data show CDR1 as KGHDR and CDR2 as SFDVKD. CDR3 coding DNA: TGTGCCACCAGTGACCCAACCGGGACAGGGAACTACGAGCAGTACTTC. It specifies CATSDPTGTGNYEQYF.

This clonotype was counted a single time. The chain has TRBV5-1 and TRBJ1-6; TRBD1 agrees at 7 bases. J gave up 10 bases and V 4 bases, and 11 bases lay outside the gene matches. CDR1 is SGHRS, CDR2 YFSETQ, per germline. CDR3 length: 15 amino acids. The CDR3 loop reads CASSLAGGSGSPLHF. CDR3 DNA sequence: TGCGCCAGCAGCCTAGCAGGGGGAAGTGGATCACCCCTCCACTTT.

This clonotype appeared many times. V gene TRBV7-9 combines with J gene TRBJ1-4, with D perhaps TRBD1 (6 bases). CDR3 size: 14 residues. Trimming shortened V by 6 bases and J by 5 bases, and 13 bases separated the two germline ends. CDR1 is SEHNR and CDR2 is FQNEAQ in the germline V gene (reference sequence). The CDR3 DNA reads TGTGCCAGCAGACAAGGACAGCAGAATGAAAAACTGTTTTTT. It is translated as CASRQGQQNEKLFF.

In its sample, this clonotype was seen many times. V is TRBV3-1 and J is TRBJ1-6, with a tentative D call TRBD1 (5 bases). This CDR3 is 17 amino acids long. The V end was cut by 4 bases, the J end by 3 bases, with 16 bases between. Germline values: CDR1 LGHDT, CDR2 YNNKEL (reference sequence). The CDR3 DNA is TGTGCCAGCAGCCCACCCCCAGGGACGAACTATAATTCACCCCTCCACTTT. This sequence encodes CASSPPPGTNYNSPLHF.

This clonotype was observed a few times. The V call is TRBV29-1, the J call TRBJ1-6, with D tentatively TRBD1 (6 bases). CDR1 is SQVTM, CDR2 ANQGSEA, per germline. With 5 bases removed from V and 7 bases from J, the gap between germline ends came to 21 bases. The CDR3 runs 16 residues. The CDR3 nucleotides read TGCAGCGTTCCGAAAGGGGGTTCGGCGAGGAATTCACCCCTCCACTTT. Its protein product is CSVPKGGSARNSPLHF.

This clonotype appeared many times. Here the CDR3 DNA reads TGCAGTGCATTGGACTTCGCTGAAGCTTTCTTT. Translation gives CSALDFAEAFF. The rearrangement joins TRBV20-1 to TRBJ1-1; no clear D. The CDR3 runs to 11 residues. Germline V gives CDR1 DFQATT, CDR2 SNEGSKA (reference sequence). Trimming shortened V by 6 bases and J by 6 bases, and 11 bases separated the two germline ends.

This clonotype was seen ten or more times. V and J are TRBV7-2 and TRBJ1-1; D unresolved. CDR3 length: 11 amino acids. CDR1 is SGHTA, CDR2 FQGNSA, per germline. V shed 2 bases and J shed 11 bases, with 9 bases lying between them. The CDR3 nucleotides read TGTGCCAGCAGCTTATTCCGGGAGGCTTTCTTT. Its translation: CASSLFREAFF. The full variable domain, its missing parts supplied by reference TRBV7-2 and TRBJ1-1, is GAGVSQSPSNKVTEKGKDVELRCDPISGHTALYWYRQSLGQGLEFLIYFQGNSAPDKSGLPSDRFSAERTGGSVSTLTIQRTQQEDSAVYLCASSLFREAFFGQGTRLTVV.

As to this clonotype: A junction boundary mismatches the germline segment, possibly from a read error. CDR3 sequence (DNA): TGTGCCAGCAGCCAAGGCTTGGGTAAGAACACTGAAGCTTTCTTT. It codes for CASSQGLGKNTEAFF. The V and J genes are TRBV10-1 and TRBJ1-1; D gene uncertain. CDR3 length equals 15 residues. The germline CDR1 and CDR2 sequences are WNHNN and SYGVQD (reference sequence).

The chain uses TRBV9 and TRBJ2-3; D assignment may be TRBD1 or TRBD2 (5 bases each). The V and J ends lost 4 bases and 1 base respectively, with 13 bases between them. The CDR3 is made up of 15 amino acids. CDR1 is SGDLS and CDR2 is YYNGEE in the germline V gene. This chain's CDR3 is CASSRGTVGTDTQYF. The DNA for the CDR3 is TGTGCCAGCAGCCGGGGCACAGTCGGCACAGATACGCAGTATTTT.

The rearrangement joins TRBV12-3 or TRBV12-4 to TRBJ1-1; D unresolved. The CDR3 runs 13 residues. V lost 6 bases, J lost 3 bases, and 11 bases lay in between. In DNA form, the CDR3 reads TGTGCCAGCAGACTTATGTCTGACACTGAAGCTTTCTTT. Its protein is CASRLMSDTEAFF.

Ten or more counts support this clonotype. Here the CDR3 DNA reads TGTGCCAGCGGAGAGGGTTCCTATAATTCACCCCTCCACTTT. Its translation: CASGEGSYNSPLHF. This chain joins TRBV2 and TRBJ1-6; D not resolved. The V gene lost 8 bases and the J gene lost 1 base, with 9 bases spanning the gap. CDR3 size: 14 residues. Germline assignment: CDR1 SNHLY and CDR2 FYNNEI.

J is TRBJ1-6 and V is TRBV6-1, with D perhaps matching TRBD1 (6 bases). There are 16 residues in the CDR3. V lost 7 bases and J 0 bases, leaving 13 bases between the germline ends. Germline CDR1 reads MNHNS; CDR2 reads SASEGT. The CDR3 loop reads CASTRQDSSYNSPLHF. The CDR3 nucleotides read TGTGCCAGCACCCGACAGGATAGCTCCTATAATTCACCCCTCCACTTT.

This clonotype was observed at least ten times. The rearrangement joins TRBV25-1 to TRBJ2-3; the D is unclear. The CDR3 extends over 12 amino acids. Between the trimmed V and J ends, which lost 6 bases and 7 bases, there was a span of 11 bases. Germline V gives CDR1 MGHDK, CDR2 SYGVNS. CDR3 in amino acids: CASRALDYTQYF. The CDR3 DNA follows: TGTGCCAGCAGAGCCCTTGACTATACGCAGTATTTT.

The chain recombines TRBV5-6 with TRBJ2-5, with D uncertain. The CDR3 has 15 residues. CDR1 and CDR2 from the germline V gene are SGHDT and YYEEEE. Trimming removed 1 base at V and 5 bases at J, with 15 bases between. The CDR3 DNA reads TGTGCCAGCAGCTTGCTTGCACTCCTGGGGGAGACCCAGTACTTC. Its protein is CASSLLALLGETQYF.

This rearrangement joins TRBV5-1 to TRBJ1-1; 10 positions match TRBD1. Losses at the gene ends were 2 bases for V and 0 bases for J; bases not matched to a gene: 4. Germline V CDR1 and CDR2: SGHRS, YFSETQ. The CDR3 totals 16 residues. The CDR3 region is CASSFPGQGLNTEAFF. CDR3 DNA sequence: TGCGCCAGCAGCTTTCCGGGACAGGGGTTGAACACTGAAGCTTTCTTT.

The V call is TRBV5-1, the J call TRBJ2-2; D ambiguous. V was shortened by 4 bases and J by 5 bases, with 9 bases between the two germline ends. Germline V CDR1 and CDR2: SGHRS, YFSETQ. There are 13 residues in the CDR3. As DNA, the CDR3 is TGCGCCAGCAGCCCCGCCCGGACCGGGGAGCTGTTTTTT. Amino acids: CASSPARTGELFF.

This clonotype was seen more than once but under ten times. The V gene is TRBV20-1, the J gene TRBJ2-3; TRBD2 aligns across 8 bases. This CDR3 spans 15 amino acids. CDR1 DFQATT and CDR2 SNEGSKA come from the germline V gene (reference sequence). J gave up 4 bases and V 6 bases, and 12 bases lay outside the gene matches. CDR3: CSAETGLVAPDTQYF. The CDR3 bases are TGCAGTGCGGAGACGGGACTAGTAGCCCCAGATACGCAGTATTTT.

As concerns this clonotype: Being one base from a much bigger clone, this may be a read error. The chain couples TRBV20-1 to TRBJ2-7; TRBD2 matches 7 bases. The V segment lost 2 bases and the J segment 3 bases; nucleotides outside the gene matches: 4. Germline V gene data show CDR1 as DFQATT and CDR2 as SNEGSKA (reference sequence). This CDR3 region has 13 residues. Here the CDR3 reads CSARLAEVYEQYF. As DNA, the CDR3 is TGCAGTGCTAGACTAGCGGAAGTCTACGAGCAGTACTTC.

Only a few counts were recorded for this clonotype. This chain uses TRBV20-1 with TRBJ2-7; D gene ambiguous. Trimming removed 2 bases at V and 2 bases at J, with 13 bases between. Per germline, CDR1 DFQATT and CDR2 SNEGSKA (reference sequence). The CDR3 is made up of 14 amino acids. The CDR3 protein is CSARNPQLPYEQYF. The DNA of the CDR3 is TGCAGTGCTAGAAACCCCCAGCTCCCCTACGAGCAGTACTTC.

Regarding this clonotype: This may arise from a read error, as a much more abundant clone is one base away. This chain connects TRBV11-2 to TRBJ2-3, with 8 bases lining up with TRBD2. The CDR3 runs 15 residues. V was pared by 1 base and J by 7 bases, with 7 bases of the junction left unmatched. Germline V CDR1 and CDR2: SGHAT, FQNNGV. In DNA form, the CDR3 reads TGTGCCAGCAGCTTAGGGGGACTAGACCGCCATACGCAGTATTTT. Its translation: CASSLGGLDRHTQYF.

This clonotype was found a few times. V usage is TRBV7-6 and J usage is TRBJ2-1, with 9 positions matching TRBD2. This CDR3 has 15 residues. CDR1 SGHVS and CDR2 FNYEAQ come from the germline V gene. After removal of 3 bases from V and 8 bases from J, the junction contained 8 bases not matched to a gene. The CDR3 bases are TGTGCCAGCAGCTTCTTGGCGGGAGGGCTACATGAGCAGTTCTTC. It specifies CASSFLAGGLHEQFF.

The chain carries TRBV10-3 and TRBJ1-2; the D gene is possibly TRBD1 (5 bases). Germline lookup yields CDR1 ENHRY and CDR2 SYGVKD. Trimming took 7 bases from V and 4 from J, leaving 13 bases between them. This CDR3 region has 13 residues. DNA of the CDR3: TGTGCCATCAATCGAGGGGAGTTCTATGGCTACACCTTC. This codes for CAINRGEFYGYTF.

J is TRBJ2-3 and V is TRBV27; 7 nucleotides line up with TRBD2. The CDR3 runs 13 residues. V shed 4 bases and J 7 bases; nucleotides not matched to a gene: 5. Germline V gene lookup returns CDR1 MNHEY and CDR2 SMNVEV (reference sequence). The CDR3 DNA is TGTGCCAGCAGTTCCAGCGGGATGAATACGCAGTATTTT. Residues: CASSSSGMNTQYF.

In this sample, this clonotype turned up a few times. The rearrangement links TRBV20-1 to TRBJ2-5, with D possibly being TRBD2 (5 bases). This CDR3 is 13 amino acids long. The V and J ends lost 5 bases and 5 bases respectively, with 15 bases between them. CDR1 DFQATT and CDR2 SNEGSKA come from the germline V gene (reference sequence). The CDR3, as DNA: TGCAGTGCTCTCCGACGGGGAAGGGAGACCCAGTACTTC. It yields the protein CSALRRGRETQYF.